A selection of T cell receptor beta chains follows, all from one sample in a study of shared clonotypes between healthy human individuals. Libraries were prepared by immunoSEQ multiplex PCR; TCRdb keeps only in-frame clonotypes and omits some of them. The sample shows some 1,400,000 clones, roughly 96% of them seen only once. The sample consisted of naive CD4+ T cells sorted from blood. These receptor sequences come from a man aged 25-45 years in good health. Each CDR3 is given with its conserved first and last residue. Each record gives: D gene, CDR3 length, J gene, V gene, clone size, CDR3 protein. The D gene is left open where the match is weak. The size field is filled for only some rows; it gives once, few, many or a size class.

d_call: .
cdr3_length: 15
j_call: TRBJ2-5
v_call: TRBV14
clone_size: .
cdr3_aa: CASSLMSSTSQSQYF

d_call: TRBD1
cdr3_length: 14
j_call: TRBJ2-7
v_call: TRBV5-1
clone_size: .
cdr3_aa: CASSLEATGNEQYF

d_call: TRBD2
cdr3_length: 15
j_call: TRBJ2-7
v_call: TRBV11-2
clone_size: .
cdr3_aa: CASSLEREGLHEQYF

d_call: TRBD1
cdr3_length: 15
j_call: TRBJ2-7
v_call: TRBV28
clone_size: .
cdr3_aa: CASSLLGQGSYEQYF

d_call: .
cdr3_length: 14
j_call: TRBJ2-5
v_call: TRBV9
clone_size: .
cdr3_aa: CASSVAGAQETQYF

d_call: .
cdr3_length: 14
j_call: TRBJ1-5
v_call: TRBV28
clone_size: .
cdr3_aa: CASSPDSSLRPQHF

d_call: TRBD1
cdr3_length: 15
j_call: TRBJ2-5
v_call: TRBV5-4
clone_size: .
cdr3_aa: CASSRDRNSQETQYF

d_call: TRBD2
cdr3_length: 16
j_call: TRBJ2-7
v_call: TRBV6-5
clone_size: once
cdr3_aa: CASSYSIAGGPYEQYF

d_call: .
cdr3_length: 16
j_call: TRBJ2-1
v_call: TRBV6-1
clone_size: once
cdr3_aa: CASSGMARGSYNEQFF

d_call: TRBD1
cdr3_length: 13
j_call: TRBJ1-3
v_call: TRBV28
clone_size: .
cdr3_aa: CASRTGGQPTIYF

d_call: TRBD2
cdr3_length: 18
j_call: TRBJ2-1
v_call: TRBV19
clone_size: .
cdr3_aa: CASSPWASGRTSYNEQFF

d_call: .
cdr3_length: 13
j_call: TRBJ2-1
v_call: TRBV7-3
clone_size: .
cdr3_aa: CASSPQSVNEQFF

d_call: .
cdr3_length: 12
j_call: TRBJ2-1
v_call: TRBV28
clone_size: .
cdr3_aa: CASSLRSFEQFF

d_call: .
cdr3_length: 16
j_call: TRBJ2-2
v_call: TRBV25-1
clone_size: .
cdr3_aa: CASSGGLSEYTGELFF

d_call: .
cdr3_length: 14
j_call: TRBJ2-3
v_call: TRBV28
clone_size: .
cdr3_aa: CASSLSRGTDTQYF

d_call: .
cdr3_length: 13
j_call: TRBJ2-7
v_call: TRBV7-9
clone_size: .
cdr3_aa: CASSPPTRYEQYF

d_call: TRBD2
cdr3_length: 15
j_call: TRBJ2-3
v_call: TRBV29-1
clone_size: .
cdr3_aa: CSVELRELRTDTQYF

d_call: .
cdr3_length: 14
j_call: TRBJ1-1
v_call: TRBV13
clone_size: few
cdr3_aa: CASTSDTRIPEAFF

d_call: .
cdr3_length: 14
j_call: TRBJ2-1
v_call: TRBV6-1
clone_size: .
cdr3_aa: CATLEVVRSEEQFF

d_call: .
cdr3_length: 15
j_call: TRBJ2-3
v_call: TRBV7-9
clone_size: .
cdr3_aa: CASSPYTGNTDTQYF

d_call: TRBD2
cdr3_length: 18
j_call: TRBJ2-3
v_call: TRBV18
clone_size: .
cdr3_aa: CASSRVAGGGGGTDTQYF

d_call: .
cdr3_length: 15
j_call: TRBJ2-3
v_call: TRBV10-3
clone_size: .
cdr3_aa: CAIWEGVSSTDTQYF

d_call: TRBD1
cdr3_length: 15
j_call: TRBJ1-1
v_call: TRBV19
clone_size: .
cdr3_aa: CASSITGTVNTEAFF

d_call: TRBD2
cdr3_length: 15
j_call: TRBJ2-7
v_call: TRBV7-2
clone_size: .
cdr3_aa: CASSPGLAGVAEQYF

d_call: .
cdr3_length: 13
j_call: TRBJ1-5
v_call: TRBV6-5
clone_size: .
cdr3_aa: CASSSLQGQPQHF

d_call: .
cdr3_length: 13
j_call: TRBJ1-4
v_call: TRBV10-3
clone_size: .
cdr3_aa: CAIGSGGGEKLFF

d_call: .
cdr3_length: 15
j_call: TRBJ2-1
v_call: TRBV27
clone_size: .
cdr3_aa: CASSPHRVGKNEQFF

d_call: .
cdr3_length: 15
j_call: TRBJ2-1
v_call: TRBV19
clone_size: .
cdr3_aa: CASSTGGGGHNEQFF

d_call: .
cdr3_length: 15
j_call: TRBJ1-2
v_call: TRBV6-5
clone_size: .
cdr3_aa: CASSYRGLVDYGYTF

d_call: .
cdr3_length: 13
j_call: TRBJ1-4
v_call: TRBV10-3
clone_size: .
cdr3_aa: CAISVQEREKLFF

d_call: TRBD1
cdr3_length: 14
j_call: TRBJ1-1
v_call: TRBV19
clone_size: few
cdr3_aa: CASSLGTVRTEAFF

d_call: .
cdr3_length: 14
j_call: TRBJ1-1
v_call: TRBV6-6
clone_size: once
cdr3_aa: CASSKPPGLKAAFF

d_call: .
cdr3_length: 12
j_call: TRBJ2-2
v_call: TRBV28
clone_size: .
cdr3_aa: CATAPLAGELFF

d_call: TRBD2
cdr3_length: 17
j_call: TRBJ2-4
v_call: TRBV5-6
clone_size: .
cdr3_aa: CASSPLVTSGSTNIQYF

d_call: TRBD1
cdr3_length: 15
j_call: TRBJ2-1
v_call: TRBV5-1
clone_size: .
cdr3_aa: CASSLGQGHNNEQFF

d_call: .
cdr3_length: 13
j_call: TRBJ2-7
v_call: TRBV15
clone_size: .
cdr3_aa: CATSRERGREQYF

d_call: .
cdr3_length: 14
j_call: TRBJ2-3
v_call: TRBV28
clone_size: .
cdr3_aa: CASSFNRHSNTQYF

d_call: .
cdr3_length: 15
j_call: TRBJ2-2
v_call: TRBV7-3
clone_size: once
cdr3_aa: CASSSGTLNTGELFF

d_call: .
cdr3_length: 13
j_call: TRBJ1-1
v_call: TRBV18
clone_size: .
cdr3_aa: CASSPPGGTEAFF

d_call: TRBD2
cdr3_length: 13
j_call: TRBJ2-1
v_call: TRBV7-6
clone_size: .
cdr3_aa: CASSLFAGVEQFF

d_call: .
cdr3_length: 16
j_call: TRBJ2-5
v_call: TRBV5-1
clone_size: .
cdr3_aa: CASSLGTDGWRETQYF

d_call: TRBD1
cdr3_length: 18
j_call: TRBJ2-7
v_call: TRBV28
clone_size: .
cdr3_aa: CASSLAPGQGLSSYEQYF